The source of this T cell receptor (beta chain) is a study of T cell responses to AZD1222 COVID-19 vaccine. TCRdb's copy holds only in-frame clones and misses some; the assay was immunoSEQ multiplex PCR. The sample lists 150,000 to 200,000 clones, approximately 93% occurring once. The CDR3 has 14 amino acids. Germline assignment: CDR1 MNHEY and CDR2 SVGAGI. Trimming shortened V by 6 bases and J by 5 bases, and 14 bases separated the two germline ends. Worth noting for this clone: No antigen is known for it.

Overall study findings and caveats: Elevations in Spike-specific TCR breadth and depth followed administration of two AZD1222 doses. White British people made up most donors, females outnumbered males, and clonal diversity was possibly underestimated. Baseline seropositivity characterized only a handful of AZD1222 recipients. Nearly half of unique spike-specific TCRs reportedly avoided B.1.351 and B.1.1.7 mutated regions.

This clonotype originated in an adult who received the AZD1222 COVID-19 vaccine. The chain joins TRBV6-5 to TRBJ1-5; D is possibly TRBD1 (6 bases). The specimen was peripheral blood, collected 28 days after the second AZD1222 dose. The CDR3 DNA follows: TGTGCCAGCAGGACCGGGACAAGCTATCAGCCCCAGCATTTT. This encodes CASRTGTSYQPQHF.